This T cell receptor (beta chain) was sequenced during a study of blood T cells in healthy people across ages (dated by TCRdb to about 2015). Turning to the overall study: In model experiments, roughly one uniquely barcoded TCR beta cDNA molecule per two T cells was captured by template switching. The study analyzed two additional independent replicas of 1 million unique cDNA reads from the same blood draw for two donors, one aged 18 to 29 and one aged 80 or older. The study measured age-related changes in TCR beta repertoire diversity using deep sequencing normalized with unique cDNA molecular identifiers. To avoid experimental bias, donors of different ages were distributed randomly across sequencing lanes. The donors were divided into four age groups: young (average about 15 years), middle-aged (under 40), aged (about 60) and long-lived (82). The paper's findings and limits, for the study overall: Since profiling was done on bulk unsorted PBMCs, naive and antigen-experienced compartments could not be conclusively compared. Compared with the aged group, more naive CD4+ T cells, fewer expanded clones and increased TCR diversity were shown by the long-lived group, suggesting age selection. Because the CMV infection status of the donors was unknown, age-related changes in expanded clonotypes may potentially have been confounded. Observed TCR beta diversity per million T cells fell roughly linearly with age, and a significant reduction was already apparent by age about 36. Estimates of total diversity based on one million sequenced T cells were considered lower bounds and underestimates. Observed TCR beta diversity correlated strongly with the percentage of naive T cells measured by flow cytometry.

Concerning this clonotype itself: Its antigen remains undetermined. Base qualities are not recorded, but no much larger clone differs from it by a single base.

Systemically healthy Caucasian individuals from Russia, 35 to 50 in total and aged roughly 6 to 95 years, were included as donors. Each donor gave 8 to 10 milliliters of peripheral blood, collected into EDTA-treated Vacutainer tubes. Ficoll-Paque density-gradient centrifugation was used to isolate PBMCs, with at least 7 million per sample. Total RNA was extracted from PBMCs with Trizol reagent, with at least 5 micrograms obtained per sample. For every donor, flow cytometry on a PBMC aliquot measured the percentage of naive CD45RAhigh/CD27high T cells. The library relied on 5' RACE. Instrument on record: Illumina HiSeq 2500. A second PCR of about 6 to 12 cycles was run with a J-beta primer mix and a sample-barcoded 5' primer. Each TCR beta cDNA molecule received a unique molecular identifier from a template-switch 5' adaptor carrying 12 random nucleotides. Each sample yielded at least 3 million CDR3-containing paired-end reads. First-strand cDNA was synthesized from all RNA with the Mint cDNA synthesis kit, primed by a TRBC-specific oligonucleotide. After uracil-DNA glycosylase treatment, a first 18-cycle PCR used universal primers M1SS and BC2_uni_R on all cDNA. Regarding the original processing steps: For normalization, 1 million high-quality reads were randomly selected from each sample, with every read carrying a distinct molecular identifier. Reads sharing molecular identifiers were discarded rather than binned into consensus sequences. MiTCR, run with a Q25 quality threshold and the strictest error-elimination algorithm, handled CDR3 identification, clonotype clustering and error correction. A nonparametric unseen species model with Euler transformation was used to estimate a lower bound on total TCR beta diversity. In-frame beta chains were kept once TCRdb had trimmed the public reads at Q25 with fastp and called clones with MiXCR. Rows merge per CDR3 protein into single entries with the most common DNA and genes. The authors' filters were not applied to this entry. The sample contains 650,000 to 1,000,000 distinct CDR3 sequences, about 36% of them found a single time. 10% to 15% of the sample rests with the top ten.

From its cysteine to its phenylalanine, the CDR3 spans 11 amino acids. Kept here is only the CDR3 DNA, which spans 33 bases and is read in frame from base 1. The junction shows trimming of 5 bases on V and 15 bases on J, plus 14 bases between the germline ends. CDR1 MDHEN and CDR2 SYDVKM are derived from the germline V gene. Sequencing was carried out using blood. The sequence is built from TRBV28 and TRBJ1-3; no D gene call is confident. The clonotype originates from a young man in good health. At the DNA level, the sequence is TGTGCCAGCAGTCACACCCTTGAAAGATATTTT. Its translation is CASSHTLERYF.